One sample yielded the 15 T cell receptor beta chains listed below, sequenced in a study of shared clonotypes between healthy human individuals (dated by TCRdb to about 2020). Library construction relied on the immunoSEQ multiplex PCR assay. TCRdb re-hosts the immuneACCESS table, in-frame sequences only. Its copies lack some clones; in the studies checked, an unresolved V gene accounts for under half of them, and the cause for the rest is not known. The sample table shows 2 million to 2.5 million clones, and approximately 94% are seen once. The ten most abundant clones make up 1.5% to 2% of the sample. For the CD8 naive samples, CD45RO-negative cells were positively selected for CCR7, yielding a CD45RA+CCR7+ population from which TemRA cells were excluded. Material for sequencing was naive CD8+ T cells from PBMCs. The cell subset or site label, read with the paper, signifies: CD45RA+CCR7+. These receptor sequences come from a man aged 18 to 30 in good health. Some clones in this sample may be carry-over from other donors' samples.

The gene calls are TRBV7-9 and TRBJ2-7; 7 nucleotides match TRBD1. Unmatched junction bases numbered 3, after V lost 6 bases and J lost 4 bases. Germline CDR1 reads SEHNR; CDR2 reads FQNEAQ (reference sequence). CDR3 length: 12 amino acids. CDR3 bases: TGTGCCAGCAGACTACAGGGGTACGAGCAGTACTTC. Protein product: CASRLQGYEQYF.

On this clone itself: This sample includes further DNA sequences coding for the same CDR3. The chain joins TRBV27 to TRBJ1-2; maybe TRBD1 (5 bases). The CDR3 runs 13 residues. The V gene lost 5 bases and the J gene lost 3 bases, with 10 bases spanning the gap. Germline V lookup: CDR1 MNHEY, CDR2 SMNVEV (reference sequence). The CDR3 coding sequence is TGTGCCAGCAGTCCGACAGCAGACTATGGCTACACCTTC. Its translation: CASSPTADYGYTF.

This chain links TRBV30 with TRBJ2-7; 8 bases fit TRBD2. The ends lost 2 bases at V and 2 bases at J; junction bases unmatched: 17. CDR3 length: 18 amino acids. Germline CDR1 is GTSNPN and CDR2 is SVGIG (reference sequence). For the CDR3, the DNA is TGTGCCTGGAGTCTCGTTAACGGCGCAGTAGCGGGAACCTACGAGCAGTACTTC. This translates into CAWSLVNGAVAGTYEQYF.

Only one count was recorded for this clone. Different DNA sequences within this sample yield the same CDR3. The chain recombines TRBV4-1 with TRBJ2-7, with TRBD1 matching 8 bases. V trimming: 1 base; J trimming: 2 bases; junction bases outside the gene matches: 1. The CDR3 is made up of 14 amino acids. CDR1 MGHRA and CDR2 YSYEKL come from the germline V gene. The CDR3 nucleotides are TGCGCCAGCAGCCAAGTGGGACAGGCCTACGAGCAGTACTTC. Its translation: CASSQVGQAYEQYF.

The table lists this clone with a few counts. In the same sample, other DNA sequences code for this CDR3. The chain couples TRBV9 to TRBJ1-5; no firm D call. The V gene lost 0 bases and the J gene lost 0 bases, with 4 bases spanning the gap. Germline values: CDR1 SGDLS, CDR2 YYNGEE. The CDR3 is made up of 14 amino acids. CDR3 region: CASSVGGSNQPQHF. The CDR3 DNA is TGTGCCAGCAGCGTAGGAGGTAGCAATCAGCCCCAGCATTTT.

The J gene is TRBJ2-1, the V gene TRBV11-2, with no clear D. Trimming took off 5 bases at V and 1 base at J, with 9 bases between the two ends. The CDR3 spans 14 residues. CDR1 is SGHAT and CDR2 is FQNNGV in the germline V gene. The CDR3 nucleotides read TGTGCCAGCAGCCAAGAAGGATCCTACAATGAGCAGTTCTTC. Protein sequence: CASSQEGSYNEQFF.

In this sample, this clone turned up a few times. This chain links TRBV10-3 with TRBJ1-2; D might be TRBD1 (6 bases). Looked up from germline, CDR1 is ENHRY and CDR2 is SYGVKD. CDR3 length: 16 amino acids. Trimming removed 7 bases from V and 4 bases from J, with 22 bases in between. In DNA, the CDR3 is TGTGCCATCACCTCTGAACAAGGGGGGTTAGGCTATGGCTACACCTTC. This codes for CAITSEQGGLGYGYTF.

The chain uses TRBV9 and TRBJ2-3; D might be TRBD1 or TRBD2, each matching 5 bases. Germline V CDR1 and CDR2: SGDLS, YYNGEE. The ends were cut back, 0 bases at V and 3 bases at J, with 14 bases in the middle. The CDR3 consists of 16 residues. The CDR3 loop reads CASSVEPGAVTDTQYF. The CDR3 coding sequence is TGTGCCAGCAGCGTAGAACCCGGGGCTGTGACAGATACGCAGTATTTT.

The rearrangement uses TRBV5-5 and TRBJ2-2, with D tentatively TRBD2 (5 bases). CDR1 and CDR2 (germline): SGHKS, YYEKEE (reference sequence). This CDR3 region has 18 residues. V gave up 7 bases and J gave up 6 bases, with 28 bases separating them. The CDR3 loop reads CASGKVGRTRWRPGELFF. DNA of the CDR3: TGTGCCAGCGGAAAAGTAGGACGGACCCGTTGGAGGCCCGGGGAGCTGTTTTTT.

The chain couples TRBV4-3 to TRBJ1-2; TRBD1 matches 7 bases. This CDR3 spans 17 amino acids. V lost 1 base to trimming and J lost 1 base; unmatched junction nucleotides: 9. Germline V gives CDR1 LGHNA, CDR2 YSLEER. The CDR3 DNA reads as TGCGCCAGCAGCCAAGTGGAGCCCGGGACAGATAACTATGGCTACACCTTC. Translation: CASSQVEPGTDNYGYTF.

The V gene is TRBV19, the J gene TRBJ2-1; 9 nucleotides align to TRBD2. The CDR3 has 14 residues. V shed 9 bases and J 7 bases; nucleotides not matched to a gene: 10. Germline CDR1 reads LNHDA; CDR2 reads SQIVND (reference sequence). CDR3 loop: CASSGLASGNEQFF. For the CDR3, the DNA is TGTGCCAGCAGTGGACTAGCGTCAGGAAATGAGCAGTTCTTC.

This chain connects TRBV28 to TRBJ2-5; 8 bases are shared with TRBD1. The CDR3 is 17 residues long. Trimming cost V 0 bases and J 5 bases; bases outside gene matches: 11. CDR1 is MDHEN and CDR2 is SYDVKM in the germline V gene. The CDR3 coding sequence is TGTGCCAGCAGTTTATGGGTGGTAGGACAGGGAGAGGAGACCCAGTACTTC. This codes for CASSLWVVGQGEETQYF.

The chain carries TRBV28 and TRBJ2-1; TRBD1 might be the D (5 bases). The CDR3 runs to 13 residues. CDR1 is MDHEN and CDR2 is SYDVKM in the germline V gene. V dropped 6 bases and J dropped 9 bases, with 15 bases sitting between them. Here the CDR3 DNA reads TGTGCCAGCAGCTGGGGCACGAGGTCTGAGCAGTTCTTC. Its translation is CASSWGTRSEQFF.

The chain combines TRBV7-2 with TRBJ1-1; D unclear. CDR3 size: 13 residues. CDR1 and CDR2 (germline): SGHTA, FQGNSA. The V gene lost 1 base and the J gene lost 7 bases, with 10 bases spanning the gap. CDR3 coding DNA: TGTGCCAGCAGCTTAGGGTGGGGTTTTGAAGCTTTCTTT. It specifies CASSLGWGFEAFF.

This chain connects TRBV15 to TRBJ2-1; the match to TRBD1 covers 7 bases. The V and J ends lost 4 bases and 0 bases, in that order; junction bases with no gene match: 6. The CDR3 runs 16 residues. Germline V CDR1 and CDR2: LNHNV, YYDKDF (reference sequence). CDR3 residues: CATSIPGQVSYNEQFF. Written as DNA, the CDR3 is TGTGCCACCAGCATCCCCGGACAGGTCTCCTACAATGAGCAGTTCTTC.